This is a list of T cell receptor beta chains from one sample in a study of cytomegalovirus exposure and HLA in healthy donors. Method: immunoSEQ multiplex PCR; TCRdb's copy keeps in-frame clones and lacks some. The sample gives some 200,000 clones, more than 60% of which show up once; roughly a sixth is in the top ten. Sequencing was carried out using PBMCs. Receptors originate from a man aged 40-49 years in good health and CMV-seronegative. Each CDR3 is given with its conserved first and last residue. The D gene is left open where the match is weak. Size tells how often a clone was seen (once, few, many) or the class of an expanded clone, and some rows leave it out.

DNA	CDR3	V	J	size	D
TGTGCCAGTAGTATCCCCAACAGGGGAAACTATGGCTACACCTTC	CASSIPNRGNYGYTF	TRBV19	TRBJ1-2	NA	TRBD1
TGTGCCAGCAGTCCGGTGCGAGGACAGGAGTCGGCTAACTATGGCTACACCTTC	CASSPVRGQESANYGYTF	TRBV7-9	TRBJ1-2	NA	TRBD1
TGTGCCAGCAGCCCCCCCGACAGGGGGATGAACACTGAAGCTTTCTTT	CASSPPDRGMNTEAFF	TRBV7-9	TRBJ1-1	NA	TRBD1
TGCGCCAGCAGCCCCCCATCAGGGGGCGAATGGCAGTTCTTC	CASSPPSGGEWQFF	TRBV4-1	TRBJ2-1	few	TRBD1
TGCAGCGTTCGGACTAGCTATGGGAGTGAGCAGTTCTTC	CSVRTSYGSEQFF	TRBV29-1	TRBJ2-1	few	TRBD2
TGTGCCAGCAGTTTTTTCGGGGGGGCGGCGGGCGAAAACATTCAGTACTTC	CASSFFGGAAGENIQYF	TRBV7-2	TRBJ2-4	NA	TRBD2
TGTGCCAGCAGCCTTAGCGGAACCACAGATACGCAGTATTTT	CASSLSGTTDTQYF	TRBV5-6	TRBJ2-3	NA	NA
TGCGCCAGCAGCCAACCCGGACAGAAAAACATTCAGTACTTC	CASSQPGQKNIQYF	TRBV4-1	TRBJ2-4	NA	NA
TGCAGCGTCCTACCGGGACAGGGGGCCTACGAGCAGTACTTC	CSVLPGQGAYEQYF	TRBV29-1	TRBJ2-7	NA	TRBD1
TGTGCCAGCAGCCAAGGTCACGGCCAAGAGACCCAGTACTTC	CASSQGHGQETQYF	TRBV4-2	TRBJ2-5	NA	NA
TGTGCCGGGGGGACAGATTACTACGAGCAGTACTTC	CAGGTDYYEQYF	TRBV2	TRBJ2-7	NA	NA
TGTGCCAGCAGCTTGGGCAGGGCTGGAGGAAACACCATATATTTT	CASSLGRAGGNTIYF	TRBV5-6	TRBJ1-3	NA	NA
TGCAGCGCCCGGGGGGACAGGATCTATGGCTACACCTTC	CSARGDRIYGYTF	TRBV29-1	TRBJ1-2	once	TRBD1
TGTGCCAGCAGCGGGACCGTTGGACAGGGCCATAGGGACAATGAGCAGTTCTTC	CASSGTVGQGHRDNEQFF	TRBV5-4	TRBJ2-1	NA	TRBD1
TGTGCCAGCAGTCCGGACTTAGTACGAAGTAACACTGAAGCTTTCTTT	CASSPDLVRSNTEAFF	TRBV27	TRBJ1-1	few	NA
TGTGCCAGCAGTTTCGGCGGCCCCCCAACAGATACGCAGTATTTT	CASSFGGPPTDTQYF	TRBV28	TRBJ2-3	NA	NA
TGTGCTAGTGGTTTATTTCCCCGGACAGGGGGCGCGGATGGCTACACCTTC	CASGLFPRTGGADGYTF	TRBV12-5	TRBJ1-2	NA	TRBD1